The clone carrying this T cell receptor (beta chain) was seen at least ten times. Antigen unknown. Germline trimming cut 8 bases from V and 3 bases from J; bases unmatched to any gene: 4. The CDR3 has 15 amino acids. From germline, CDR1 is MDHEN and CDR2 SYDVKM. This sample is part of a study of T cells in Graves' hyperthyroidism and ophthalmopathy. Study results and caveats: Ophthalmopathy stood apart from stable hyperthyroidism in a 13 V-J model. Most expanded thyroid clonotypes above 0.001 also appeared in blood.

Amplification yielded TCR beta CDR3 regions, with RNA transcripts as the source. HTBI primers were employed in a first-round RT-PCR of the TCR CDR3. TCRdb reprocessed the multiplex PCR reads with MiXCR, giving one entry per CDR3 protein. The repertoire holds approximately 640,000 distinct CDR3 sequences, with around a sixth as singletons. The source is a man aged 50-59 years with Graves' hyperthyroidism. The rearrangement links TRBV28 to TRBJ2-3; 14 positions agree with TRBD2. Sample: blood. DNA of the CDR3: TGTGCCAGCGGGACTAGCGGGAGTTTTACAGATACGCAGTATTTT. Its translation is CASGTSGSFTDTQYF.